The entry that follows covers one T cell receptor (beta chain) sequence. This sample is drawn from a study of technical replicates of blood from a few donors. Assay: immunoSEQ multiplex PCR; the TCRdb copy retains only in-frame clones and omits some. The sample records more than 90,000 clones, around 95% being singletons. The CDR3 sequence is 15 residues long. Germline V gene sequence: CDR1 MGHRA, CDR2 YSYEKL. V lost 0 bases and J lost 2, with 10 bases in between. The sequencing sample was made of T cells isolated from PBMCs. The chain uses TRBV4-1 and TRBJ1-2; the D is unclear. The clonotype originates from a human donor in good health. CDR3 sequence reads: CASSQDWPENYGYTF. DNA of the CDR3: TGCGCCAGCAGCCAAGATTGGCCCGAAAACTATGGCTACACCTTC.